What follows are 7 T cell receptor beta chains derived from one specimen sequenced in a study of T cells after yellow fever vaccination. TCRdb fed the 5' RACE reads into MiXCR, producing one record per CDR3 protein. The data show some 200,000 distinct CDR3 sequences, approximately 10% seen once. This material consisted of CD8+ T cells sorted from PBMCs, taken 15 days after the yellow fever booster vaccination. All receptors derive from a man aged 18 to 29 who received the YFV17D yellow fever vaccine.

The gene calls are TRBV20-1 and TRBJ2-7; D gene uncertain. Germline-derived CDR1 and CDR2 are DFQATT and SNEGSKA (reference sequence). This CDR3 contains 14 residues. Trimming took 1 base from V and 0 from J, leaving 10 bases between them. The DNA for the CDR3 is TGCAGTGCTAGAGCCCTGGTGAGCTCCTACGAGCAGTACTTC. This sequence encodes CSARALVSSYEQYF.

The CDR3, as DNA: TGTGCCAGCAGCAGGAGTACAGGGTTCGCAGATACGCAGTATTTT. It is translated as CASSRSTGFADTQYF. V is TRBV28 and J is TRBJ2-3; possibly TRBD1 for D (6 bases). Per the germline V gene, CDR1 is MDHEN and CDR2 is SYDVKM. V lost 6 bases and J lost 4, with 17 bases in between. The CDR3 length is 15 residues.

This chain uses TRBV6-6 with TRBJ2-7; 9 nucleotides line up with TRBD1. The J segment lost 5 bases and the V segment lost 9 bases, leaving 8 bases of the junction unmatched. The CDR3 runs 13 residues. CDR1 is MNHNY, CDR2 SVGAGI, per germline (reference sequence). The CDR3 nucleotides read TGTGCCAGTTTGGACAGGGGTTTACACGAGCAGTACTTC. Protein: CASLDRGLHEQYF.

In this sample, this clonotype turned up a few times. The DNA for the CDR3 is TGTGCCACCAGCAGGTTGAGGGGGGAGACCCAGTACTTC. This encodes CATSRLRGETQYF. V is TRBV15 and J is TRBJ2-5; D may be TRBD1 (6 bases). CDR1 and CDR2 (germline): LNHNV, YYDKDF (reference sequence). This CDR3 spans 13 amino acids. V was shortened by 3 bases and J by 5 bases, with 10 bases between the two germline ends.

This clonotype was counted only a few times. The chain combines TRBV5-1 with TRBJ2-7; 10 nucleotides agree with TRBD2. V lost 0 bases to trimming and J lost 2 bases; unmatched junction nucleotides: 17. The CDR3 is made up of 20 amino acids. Germline V gives CDR1 SGHRS, CDR2 YFSETQ. The CDR3 loop is CASSLERKSGGALGAYEQYV. CDR3 nucleotides: TGCGCCAGCAGCTTGGAAAGAAAGAGCGGGGGGGCCTTGGGAGCCTACGAGCAGTACGTC.

The CDR3 DNA is TGTGCCATCAGTGAGTCGACGGGACACCAAATCTACAATGAGCAGTTCTTC. Encoded protein: CAISESTGHQIYNEQFF. The chain joins TRBV10-3 to TRBJ2-1; tentative D call: TRBD1 (6 bases). The CDR3 spans 17 residues. V lost 0 bases and J 3 bases, leaving 15 bases between the germline ends. Per germline, CDR1 ENHRY and CDR2 SYGVKD.

This clonotype was seen a few times. The V and J genes are TRBV5-1 and TRBJ2-6, with a weak D call TRBD2 (5 bases). CDR1 SGHRS and CDR2 YFSETQ come from the germline V gene. The CDR3 spans 19 residues. Trimming pared 0 bases from V and 1 base from J, leaving 17 bases between. This chain's CDR3 is CASSLVFTASRSGANVLTF. The CDR3 DNA reads TGCGCCAGCAGCTTGGTCTTTACGGCTAGCCGATCTGGGGCCAACGTCCTGACTTTC.